A single T cell receptor (beta chain) is shown here with its context. It lacks a known antigen. Base-call qualities are not available, and no considerably larger clone is one nucleotide away. This entry is derived from a study of identical twins (dated by TCRdb to between 2015 and 2016). For the study in its entirety: TCR alpha and beta repertoires from monozygotic twins, unrelated adults of various ages and cord blood were deep-sequenced to test whether fetal clonotypes persist. To rule out contamination, replicate twin experiments were performed at different times with different library preparation protocols. Points the paper makes about the study in general: Fewer insertions were carried by abundant cord blood beta clonotypes; a weaker similar trend was observed in young adult naive repertoires, while no such trend was observed in memory repertoires. Recombination models systematically underestimated out-of-frame TCR alpha sharing in monozygotic twins but agreed with sharing between unrelated individuals. Invariant T cells such as MAIT and iNKT could partly confound zero-insertion analyses, though diverse VJ usage argued against this for most clonotypes. Because the same donors could not be followed over many years, conclusions were based on cross-sectional statistical analysis. Excess twin sharing in beta out-of-frame sequences was weaker because fewer shared sequences lowered the signal-to-noise ratio. Out-of-frame TCR alpha sequences shared between twins showed an excess of low generation-probability sequences compared with coincidental sharing between unrelated individuals.

Receptor amplification or capture employed 5' RACE. The instrument given in TCRdb is Illumina HiSeq 2000. Template switching added a universal primer binding site, and the final cDNA carried a unique molecular identifier that allowed TCR cDNA molecules to be counted accurately. Specific primers in the conserved constant-segment region were used to synthesize first-strand cDNA for the TCR alpha and beta chains. To control for contamination, each cDNA library was double barcoded with a SMART-Mk sample barcode plus Illumina barcodes. TruSeq adapter sequences, together with Illumina sample barcodes, were added in two successive PCR steps. TCR alpha and beta cDNA libraries were sequenced on the Illumina HiSeq platform with custom primers. The paper's data handling went like this. Unique molecular identifiers were extracted from raw reads with MiGEC, and CDR3 positions were determined with MiXCR. For each individual, recombination models were inferred using an EM algorithm with the repgenHMM and IGoR tools. The analysis of shared clonotypes was done with the tcR package in R, with sharing normalized by the product of cloneset sizes. Out-of-frame nonproductive sequences were analyzed to study raw recombination free of thymic and clonal selection effects. Using fastp at Q25 and MiXCR, TCRdb reprocessed the public reads and kept productive beta chains. Rows with one shared CDR3 protein collapse into an entry with the most common genes and DNA. The V and J calls come from TCRdb's annotation, not from the publication. Counted in this sample were roughly 1,500,000 distinct CDR3 sequences; around a third of them appeared once. The ten largest clones take up approximately 0.29% of the sample.

All donors were healthy Caucasians. The germline V end is reduced by 2 bases and the J end by 0 bases; junction bases left unmatched: 6. CDR3 length: 17 amino acids, cysteine to phenylalanine. The kept DNA is CDR3 alone, 51 bases in frame from the first base. The germline V gene (reference sequence) specifies DFQATT as CDR1 and SNEGSKA as CDR2. The sequence was obtained from a newborn girl in good health. The chain couples TRBV20-1 to TRBJ1-6; a stretch of 8 junction bases matches TRBD1. Input material: cord blood. The DNA reads TGCAGTGCTAGATCGGGCGACAGGGGCTCCTATAATTCACCCCTCCACTTT. This gives the protein CSARSGDRGSYNSPLHF.